The rows below give T cell receptor beta chains drawn from one sample of a study of shared clonotypes between healthy human individuals. Profiled with immunoSEQ multiplex PCR; TCRdb holds only in-frame clones, not every one. The sample lists 2.3 million or so clones; 85% to 95% were seen once. The sample taken for sequencing was naive CD4+ T cells from PBMCs. The receptor set was obtained from a man aged 18 to 29 in good health. Some clones in this sample may be carry-over from other donors' samples. Both conserved end residues are part of each CDR3. D genes are given only for firm matches. Clone size is stated in some rows and not others, as once, few, many or a class when expanded.

CDR3nt	CDR3aa	abundance	d_gene	v_gene	j_gene
TGTGCCAGCAGTGAAGTTGGGGTGGTATCCTACGAGCAGTACTTC	CASSEVGVVSYEQYF	NA	NA	TRBV6-1	TRBJ2-7
TGTGCCAGCAGGTTAGACACAGATACGCAGTATTTT	CASRLDTDTQYF	NA	NA	TRBV7-9	TRBJ2-3
TGTGCCAGCTCTTTTGGGAGCATTCCTGAGCAGTTCTTC	CASSFGSIPEQFF	NA	NA	TRBV25-1	TRBJ2-1
TGTGCCAGCTCACCTTCCGGCGACGAGCAGTACTTC	CASSPSGDEQYF	NA	NA	TRBV18	TRBJ2-7
TGTGCCAGCATATACCAGGGCCCGTACGAGCAGTACTTC	CASIYQGPYEQYF	NA	NA	TRBV2	TRBJ2-7
TGTGCCAGCAGCGTAGGAGACGAGCAGTACTTC	CASSVGDEQYF	NA	NA	TRBV9	TRBJ2-7
TGTGCCAGTAGCCATGGGAGAAAGAGGGCCTCCTACGAGCAGTACTTC	CASSHGRKRASYEQYF	NA	NA	TRBV19	TRBJ2-7
TGTGCCGGTAGGGCCCAAGAGACCCAGTACTTC	CAGRAQETQYF	NA	NA	TRBV7-9	TRBJ2-5
TGCAGCGTTGACGGGACAGACTCTGGAAACACCATATATTTT	CSVDGTDSGNTIYF	NA	TRBD1	TRBV29-1	TRBJ1-3
TGTGCCAGCAGCTTAGAACCCGGGGGAGGAAACACCATATATTTT	CASSLEPGGGNTIYF	NA	NA	TRBV7-8	TRBJ1-3
TGTGCCAGCAGCCACCCCATTACAGGAATCACTGAAGCTTTCTTT	CASSHPITGITEAFF	NA	NA	TRBV7-9	TRBJ1-1
TGCAGCATTGGTCGCCCGGGCCCCTACGAGCAGTACTTC	CSIGRPGPYEQYF	NA	NA	TRBV29-1	TRBJ2-7
TGTGCCACCCAAGTGAAAGGGACTAGCGGGAGGGCCCGCTCCTACAATGAGCAGTTCTTC	CATQVKGTSGRARSYNEQFF	NA	TRBD2	TRBV2	TRBJ2-1
TGTGCCTGGACTCGACAGCAGAACACCGGGGAGCTGTTTTTT	CAWTRQQNTGELFF	NA	NA	TRBV30	TRBJ2-2
TGTGCCAGCAGTTTAGGGGGGGGCAATCAGCCCCAGCATTTT	CASSLGGGNQPQHF	few	NA	TRBV28	TRBJ1-5
TGTGCCAGCAGCTTAGACGGCAGGGGCTATGGCTACACCTTC	CASSLDGRGYGYTF	NA	NA	TRBV7-9	TRBJ1-2
TGTGCCAGCAGCGCAACAGCCTACAATGAGCAGTTCTTC	CASSATAYNEQFF	NA	NA	TRBV7-8	TRBJ2-1
TGTGCCAGCAGCCCTGACAGGGATCGAGTAGCTTTCTTT	CASSPDRDRVAFF	few	TRBD1	TRBV7-3	TRBJ1-1
TGCGCCAGCAGTGGCCGGACAGGGGAGTTGATCTACGAGCAGTACTTC	CASSGRTGELIYEQYF	NA	TRBD1	TRBV10-2	TRBJ2-7
TGTGCCAGCAGTTCGTATACCTCCCGGGACAGATCTAACTATGGCTACACCTTC	CASSSYTSRDRSNYGYTF	NA	TRBD1	TRBV27	TRBJ1-2
TGTGCCAGCAGTCCCGGTACCGGGACACCCTTCAACTACGAGCAGTACTTC	CASSPGTGTPFNYEQYF	once	NA	TRBV28	TRBJ2-7
TGCGCCAGCAGCTTTCGCGCGGGTAGTACCGGGGAGCTGTTTTTT	CASSFRAGSTGELFF	NA	NA	TRBV5-1	TRBJ2-2
TGTGCCATCAGACACGACAGGGTTGGGAACACTGAAGCTTTCTTT	CAIRHDRVGNTEAFF	NA	TRBD1	TRBV10-3	TRBJ1-1